This T cell receptor beta chain was recorded in a study of blood T cell repertoires in COVID-19. On the study more broadly: Samples of COVID-19 (acute and convalescent) were obtained from the United States, Italy and Spain.

Sequenced by immunoSEQ multiplex PCR; TCRdb stores in-frame clones only, minus some. The sample consists of nearly 300,000 clones, approximately 90% of them appearing once. The CDR3 consists of 14 residues. From germline, CDR1 is SGHAT and CDR2 FQDESV (reference sequence). Trimming stripped 5 bases from V and 0 bases from J, with 10 bases between. This chain links TRBV11-1 with TRBJ1-1; no clear D. The material sequenced was peripheral blood. The source is a woman aged 25 to 39 who had recovered from COVID-19. The CDR3 nucleotides are TGTGCCAGCAGCCGAGGGAACATGAACACTGAAGCTTTCTTT. Its protein product is CASSRGNMNTEAFF.